This T cell receptor (beta chain) was sequenced in a study of T cell changes during pregnancy in multiple sclerosis. The table came from immunoSEQ multiplex PCR; TCRdb's copy has only in-frame clones and leaves some out. The sample records approximately 61,000 clones, 70% to 90% being singletons. CDR3 size: 14 residues. The germline V gene encodes CDR1 MNHNS and CDR2 SASEGT. V was cut by 4 bases and J by 0 bases, with 7 bases left in between. This TCR was sampled from a female donor with multiple sclerosis, enrolled in a pregnancy study. Source: peripheral blood, taken in the first trimester of pregnancy. The chain is built from TRBV6-1 and TRBJ2-1; perhaps TRBD2 as D (6 bases). The CDR3 here is CASSGRGSYNEQFF. The CDR3 DNA sequence: TGTGCCAGCAGTGGGAGGGGCTCCTACAATGAGCAGTTCTTC.